The source of this T cell receptor beta chain is a study of T cell responses to AZD1222 COVID-19 vaccine. Per the germline V gene, CDR1 is SGHTA and CDR2 is FQGNSA. This CDR3 is 14 amino acids long. V lost 4 bases and J 5 bases, leaving 14 bases between the germline ends. Second-dose intervals near 4 or 12 weeks were combined. Sequencing used immunoSEQ multiplex PCR; TCRdb keeps in-frame clones, though not all of them. The data contain 190,000 or so clones, around nine tenths of them singletons. This clone showed up just once. This rearrangement joins TRBV7-2 to TRBJ2-5; D uncertain. The TCR comes from an adult who received the AZD1222 COVID-19 vaccine. The sequences come from peripheral blood, collected 28 days after the second AZD1222 dose. CDR3: CASSSPALAETQYF. The CDR3 region has the DNA TGTGCCAGCAGCTCTCCCGCCCTTGCCGAGACCCAGTACTTC.